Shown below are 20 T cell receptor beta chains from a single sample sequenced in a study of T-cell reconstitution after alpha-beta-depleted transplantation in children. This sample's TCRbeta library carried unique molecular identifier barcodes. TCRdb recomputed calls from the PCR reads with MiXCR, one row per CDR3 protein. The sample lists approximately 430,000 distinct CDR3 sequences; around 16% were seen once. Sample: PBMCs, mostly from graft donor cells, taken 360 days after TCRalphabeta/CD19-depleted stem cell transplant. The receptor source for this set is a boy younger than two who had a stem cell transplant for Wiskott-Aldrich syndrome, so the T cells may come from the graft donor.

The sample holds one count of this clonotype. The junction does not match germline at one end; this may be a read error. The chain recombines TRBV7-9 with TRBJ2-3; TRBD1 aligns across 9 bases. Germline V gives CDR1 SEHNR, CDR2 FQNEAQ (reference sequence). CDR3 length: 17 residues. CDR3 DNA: TGTGCCAGCAGGTTAGTGGGCCCCGGGACAGGGCCTGATACGCAGTATTTT. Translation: CASRLVGPGTGPDTQYF.

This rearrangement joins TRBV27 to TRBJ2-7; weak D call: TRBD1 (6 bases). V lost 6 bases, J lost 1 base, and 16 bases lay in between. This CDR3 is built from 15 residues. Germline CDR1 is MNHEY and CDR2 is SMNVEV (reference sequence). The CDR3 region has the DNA TGTGCCAGCAGGGCAGGGTTGGGACAATCCTACGAGCAGTACTTC. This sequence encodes CASRAGLGQSYEQYF.

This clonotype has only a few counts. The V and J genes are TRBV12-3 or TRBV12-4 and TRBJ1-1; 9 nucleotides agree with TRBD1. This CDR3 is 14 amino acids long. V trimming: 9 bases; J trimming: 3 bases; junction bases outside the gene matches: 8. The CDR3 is CARINGTGYTEAFF. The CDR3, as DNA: TGTGCCAGGATAAACGGGACAGGGTACACTGAAGCTTTCTTT.

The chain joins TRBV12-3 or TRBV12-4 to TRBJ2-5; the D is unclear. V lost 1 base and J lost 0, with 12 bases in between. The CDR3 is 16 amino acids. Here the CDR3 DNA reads TGTGCCAGCAGTTTAGATTCACGCGCGTACCAAGAGACCCAGTACTTC. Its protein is CASSLDSRAYQETQYF.

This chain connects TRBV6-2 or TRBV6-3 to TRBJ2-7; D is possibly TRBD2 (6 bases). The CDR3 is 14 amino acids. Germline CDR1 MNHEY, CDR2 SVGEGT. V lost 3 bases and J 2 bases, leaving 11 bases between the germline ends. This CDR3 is CASSYSGITYEQYF. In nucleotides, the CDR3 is TGTGCCAGCAGTTATAGCGGAATAACCTACGAGCAGTACTTC.

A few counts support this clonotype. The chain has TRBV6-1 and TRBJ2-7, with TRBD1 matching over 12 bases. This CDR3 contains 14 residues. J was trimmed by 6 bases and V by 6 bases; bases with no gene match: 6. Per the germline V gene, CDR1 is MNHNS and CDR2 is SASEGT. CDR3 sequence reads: CASSLGQGASEQYF. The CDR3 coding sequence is TGTGCCAGCAGCTTGGGACAGGGGGCTTCCGAGCAGTACTTC.

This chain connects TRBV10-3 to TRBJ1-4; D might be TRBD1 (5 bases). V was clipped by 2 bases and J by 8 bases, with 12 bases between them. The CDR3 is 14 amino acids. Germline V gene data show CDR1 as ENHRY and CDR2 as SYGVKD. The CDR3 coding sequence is TGTGCCATCAGTGAGAGAGACAGTCAGGAAAAACTGTTTTTT. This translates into CAISERDSQEKLFF.

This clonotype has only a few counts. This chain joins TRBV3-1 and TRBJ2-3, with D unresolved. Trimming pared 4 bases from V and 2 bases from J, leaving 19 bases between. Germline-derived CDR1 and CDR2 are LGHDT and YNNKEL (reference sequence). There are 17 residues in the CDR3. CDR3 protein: CASSPPARKWVTDTQYF. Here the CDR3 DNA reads TGTGCCAGCAGCCCGCCAGCGAGGAAGTGGGTCACAGATACGCAGTATTTT.

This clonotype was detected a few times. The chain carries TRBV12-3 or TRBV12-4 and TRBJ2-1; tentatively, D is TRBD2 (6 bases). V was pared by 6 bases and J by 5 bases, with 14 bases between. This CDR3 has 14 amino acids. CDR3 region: CASRAGRLNNEQFF. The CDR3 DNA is TGTGCCAGCAGGGCGGGAAGACTCAACAATGAGCAGTTCTTC.

The CDR3: CASSQVGQGGNEQFF. CDR3 nucleotides: TGTGCCAGCAGCCAAGTCGGACAGGGGGGCAATGAGCAGTTCTTC. The chain links TRBV3-1 to TRBJ2-1; 10 nucleotides agree with TRBD1. The CDR3 runs 15 residues. The germline CDR1 and CDR2 sequences are LGHDT and YNNKEL (reference sequence). The V segment lost 1 base and the J segment 6 bases; nucleotides outside the gene matches: 3.

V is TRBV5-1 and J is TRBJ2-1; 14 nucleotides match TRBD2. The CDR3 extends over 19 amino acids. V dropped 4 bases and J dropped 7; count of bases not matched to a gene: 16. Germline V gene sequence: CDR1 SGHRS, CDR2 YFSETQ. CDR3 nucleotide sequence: TGCGCCAGCAGCCCCCCGGGAGGACTAGCGGGAGGTTCCAGGAATGAGCAGTTCTTC. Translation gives CASSPPGGLAGGSRNEQFF.

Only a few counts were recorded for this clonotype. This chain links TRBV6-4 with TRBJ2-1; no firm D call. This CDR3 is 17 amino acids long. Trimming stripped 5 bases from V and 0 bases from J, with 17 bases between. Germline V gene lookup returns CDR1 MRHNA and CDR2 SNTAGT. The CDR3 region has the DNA TGTGCCAGCAGTCCACGGTCCGGTTCGAGCTCCTACAATGAGCAGTTCTTC. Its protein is CASSPRSGSSSYNEQFF.

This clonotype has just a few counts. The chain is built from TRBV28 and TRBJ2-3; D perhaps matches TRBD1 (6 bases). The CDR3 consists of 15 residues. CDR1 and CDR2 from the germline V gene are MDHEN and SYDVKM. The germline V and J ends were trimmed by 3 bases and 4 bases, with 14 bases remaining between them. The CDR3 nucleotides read TGTGCCAGCAGTTTGGTCGGGGACATCCCAGATACGCAGTATTTT. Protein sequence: CASSLVGDIPDTQYF.

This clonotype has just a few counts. The CDR3 DNA reads TGTGCCAGCAATCCGGGAGCGAACGGCTATGGCTACACCTTC. Residues: CASNPGANGYGYTF. V gene TRBV12-3 or TRBV12-4 combines with J gene TRBJ1-2; D remains ambiguous. Between the trimmed V and J ends, which lost 7 bases and 4 bases, there was a span of 16 bases. CDR3 length equals 14 residues.

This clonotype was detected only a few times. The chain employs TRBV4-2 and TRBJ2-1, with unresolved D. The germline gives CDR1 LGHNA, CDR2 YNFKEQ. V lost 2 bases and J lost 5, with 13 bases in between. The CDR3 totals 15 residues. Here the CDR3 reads CASSQLLIEHNEQFF. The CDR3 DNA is TGTGCCAGCAGCCAATTGTTAATCGAACACAATGAGCAGTTCTTC.

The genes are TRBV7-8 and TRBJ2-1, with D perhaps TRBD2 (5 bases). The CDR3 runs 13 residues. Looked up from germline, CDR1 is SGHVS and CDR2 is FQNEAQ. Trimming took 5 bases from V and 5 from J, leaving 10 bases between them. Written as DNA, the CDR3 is TGTGCCAGCAGCGCGAGGGCGCACAATGAGCAGTTCTTC. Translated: CASSARAHNEQFF. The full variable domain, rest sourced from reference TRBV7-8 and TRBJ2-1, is GAGVSQSPRYKVAKRGQDVALRCDPISGHVSLFWYQQALGQGPEFLTYFQNEAQLDKSGLPSDRFFAERPEGSVSTLKIQRTQQEDSAVYLCASSARAHNEQFFGPGTRLTVL.

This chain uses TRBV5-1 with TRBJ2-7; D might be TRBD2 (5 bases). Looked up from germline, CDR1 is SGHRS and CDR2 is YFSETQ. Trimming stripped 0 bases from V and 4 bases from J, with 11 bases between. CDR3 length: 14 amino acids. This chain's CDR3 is CASSLADWLYEQYF. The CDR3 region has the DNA TGCGCCAGCAGCTTGGCGGACTGGCTGTACGAGCAGTACTTC.

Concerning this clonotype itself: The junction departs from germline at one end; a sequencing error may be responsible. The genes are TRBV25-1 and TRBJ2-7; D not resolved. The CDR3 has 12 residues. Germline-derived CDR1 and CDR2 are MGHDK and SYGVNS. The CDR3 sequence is CASSSMNYAQYF. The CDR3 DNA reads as TGTGCCAGCAGTTCTATGAACTACGCGCAGTACTTC.

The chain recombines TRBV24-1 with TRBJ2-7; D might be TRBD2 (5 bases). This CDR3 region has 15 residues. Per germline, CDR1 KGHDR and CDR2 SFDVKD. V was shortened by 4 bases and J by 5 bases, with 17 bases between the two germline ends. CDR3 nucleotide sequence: TGTGCCACCAGTGACGGACCCAAAGGAGCGGACGAGCAGTACTTC. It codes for CATSDGPKGADEQYF.

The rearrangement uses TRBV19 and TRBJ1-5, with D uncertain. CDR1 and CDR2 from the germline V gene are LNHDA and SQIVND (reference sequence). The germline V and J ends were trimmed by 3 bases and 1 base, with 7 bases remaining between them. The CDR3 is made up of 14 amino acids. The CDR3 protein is CASSIKDSNQPQHF. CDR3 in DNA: TGTGCCAGTAGTATTAAGGACAGCAATCAGCCCCAGCATTTT.